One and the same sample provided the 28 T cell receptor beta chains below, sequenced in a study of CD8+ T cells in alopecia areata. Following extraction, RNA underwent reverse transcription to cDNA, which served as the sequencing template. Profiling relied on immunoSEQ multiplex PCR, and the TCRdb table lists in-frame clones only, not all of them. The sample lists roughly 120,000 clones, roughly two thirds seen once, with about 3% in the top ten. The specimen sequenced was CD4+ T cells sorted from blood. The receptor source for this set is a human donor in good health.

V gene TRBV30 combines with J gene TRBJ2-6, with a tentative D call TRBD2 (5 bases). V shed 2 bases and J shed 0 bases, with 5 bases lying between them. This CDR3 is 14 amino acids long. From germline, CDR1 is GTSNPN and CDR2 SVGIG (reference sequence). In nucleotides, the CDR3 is TGTGCCTGGAGTCGGGGCTCTGGGGCCAACGTCCTGACTTTC. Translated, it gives CAWSRGSGANVLTF.

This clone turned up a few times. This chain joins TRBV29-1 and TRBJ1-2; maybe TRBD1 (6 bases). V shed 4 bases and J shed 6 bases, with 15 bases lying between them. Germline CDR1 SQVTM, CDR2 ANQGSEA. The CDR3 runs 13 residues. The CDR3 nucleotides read TGCAGCGTTGGGGGAGGCAGGGGAGATGGCTACACCTTC. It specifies CSVGGGRGDGYTF.

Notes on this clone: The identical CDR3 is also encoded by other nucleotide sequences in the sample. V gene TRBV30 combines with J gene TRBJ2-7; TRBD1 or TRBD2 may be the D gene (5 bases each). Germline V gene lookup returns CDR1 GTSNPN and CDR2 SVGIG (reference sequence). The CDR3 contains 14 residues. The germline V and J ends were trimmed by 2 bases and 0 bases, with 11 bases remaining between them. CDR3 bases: TGTGCCTGGAGTCCTGGGACGGGCTCCTACGAGCAGTACTTC. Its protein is CAWSPGTGSYEQYF.

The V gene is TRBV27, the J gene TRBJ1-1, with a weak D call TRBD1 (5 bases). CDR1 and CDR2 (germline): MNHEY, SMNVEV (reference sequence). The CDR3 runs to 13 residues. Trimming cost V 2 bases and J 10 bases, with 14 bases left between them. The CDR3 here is CASSLGQQGRAFF. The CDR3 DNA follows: TGTGCCAGCAGTTTAGGTCAGCAGGGTCGAGCTTTCTTT.

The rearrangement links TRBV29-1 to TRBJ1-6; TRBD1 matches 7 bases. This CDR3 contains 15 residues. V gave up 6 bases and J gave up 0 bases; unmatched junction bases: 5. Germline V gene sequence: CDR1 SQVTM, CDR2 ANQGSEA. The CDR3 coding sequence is TGCAGCGTCCGGGACAGTAACTCCTATAATTCACCCCTCCACTTT. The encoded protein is CSVRDSNSYNSPLHF.

Here the CDR3 reads CASSFGLAGYNEQFF. The DNA of the CDR3 is TGTGCCAGCAGCTTCGGACTAGCGGGCTACAATGAGCAGTTCTTC. This sequence joins TRBV7-8 and TRBJ2-1; 11 bases are a match to TRBD2. Trimming cost V 3 bases and J 3 bases; bases outside gene matches: 1. The CDR3 length is 15 residues. Germline CDR1 SGHVS, CDR2 FQNEAQ.

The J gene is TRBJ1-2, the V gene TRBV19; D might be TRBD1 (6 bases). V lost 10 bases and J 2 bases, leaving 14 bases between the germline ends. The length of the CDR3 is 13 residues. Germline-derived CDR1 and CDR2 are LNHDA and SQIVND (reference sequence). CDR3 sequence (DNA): TGTGCCACTTCACGACAGGCAAACTATGGCTACACCTTC. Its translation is CATSRQANYGYTF.

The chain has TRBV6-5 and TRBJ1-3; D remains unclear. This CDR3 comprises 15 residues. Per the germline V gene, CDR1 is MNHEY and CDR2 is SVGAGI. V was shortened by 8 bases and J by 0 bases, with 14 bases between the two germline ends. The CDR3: CASATRRVSGNTIYF. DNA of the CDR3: TGTGCCAGCGCGACGCGGCGTGTCTCTGGAAACACCATATATTTT.

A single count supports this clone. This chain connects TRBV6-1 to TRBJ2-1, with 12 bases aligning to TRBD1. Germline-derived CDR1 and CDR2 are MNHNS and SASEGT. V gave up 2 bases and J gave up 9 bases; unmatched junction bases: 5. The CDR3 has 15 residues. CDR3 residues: CASSEWDRGRSEQFF. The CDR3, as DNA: TGTGCCAGCAGTGAATGGGACAGGGGGCGGAGTGAGCAGTTCTTC.

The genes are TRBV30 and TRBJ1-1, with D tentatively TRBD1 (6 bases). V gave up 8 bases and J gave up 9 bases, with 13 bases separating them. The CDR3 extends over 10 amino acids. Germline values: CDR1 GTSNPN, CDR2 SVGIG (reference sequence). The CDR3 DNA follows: TGTGCCGTCAGGGGACAAAAAGCTTTCTTT. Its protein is CAVRGQKAFF.

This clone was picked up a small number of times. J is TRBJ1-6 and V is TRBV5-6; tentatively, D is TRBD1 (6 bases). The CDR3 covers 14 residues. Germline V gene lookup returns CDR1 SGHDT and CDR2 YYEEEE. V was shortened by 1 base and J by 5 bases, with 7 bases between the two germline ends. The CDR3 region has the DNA TGTGCCAGCAGCTTGCGACAGGATAATTCACCCCTCCACTTT. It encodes CASSLRQDNSPLHF. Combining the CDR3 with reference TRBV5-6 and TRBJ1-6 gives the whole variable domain DAGVTQSPTHLIKTRGQQVTLRCSPKSGHDTVSWYQQALGQGPQFIFQYYEEEERQRGNFPDRFSGHQFPNYSSELNVNALLLGDSALYLCASSLRQDNSPLHFGNGTRLTVT.

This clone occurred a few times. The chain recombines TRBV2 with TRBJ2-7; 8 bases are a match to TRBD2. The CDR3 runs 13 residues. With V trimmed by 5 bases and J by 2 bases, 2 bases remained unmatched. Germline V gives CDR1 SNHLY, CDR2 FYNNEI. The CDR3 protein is CASSPREAYEQYF. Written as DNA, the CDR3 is TGTGCCAGCAGTCCGCGGGAGGCCTACGAGCAGTACTTC.

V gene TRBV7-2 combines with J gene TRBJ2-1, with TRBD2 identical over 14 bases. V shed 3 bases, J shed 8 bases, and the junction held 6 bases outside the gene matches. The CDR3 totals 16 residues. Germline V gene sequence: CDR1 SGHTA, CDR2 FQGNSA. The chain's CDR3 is CASSFDGTSGGYEQFF. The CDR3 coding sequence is TGTGCCAGCAGCTTCGATGGGACTAGCGGGGGCTATGAGCAGTTCTTC.

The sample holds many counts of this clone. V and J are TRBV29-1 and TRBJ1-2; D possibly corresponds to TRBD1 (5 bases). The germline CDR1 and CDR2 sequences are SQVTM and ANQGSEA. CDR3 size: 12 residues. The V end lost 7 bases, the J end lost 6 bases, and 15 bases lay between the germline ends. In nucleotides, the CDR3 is TGCAGCGCCTCATCAGGGAGGGATGGCTACACCTTC. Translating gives CSASSGRDGYTF. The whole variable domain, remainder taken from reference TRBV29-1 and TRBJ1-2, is SAVISQKPSRDICQRGTSLTIQCQVDSQVTMMFWYRQQPGQSLTLIATANQGSEATYESGFVIDKFPISRPNLTFSTLTVSNMSPEDSSIYLCSASSGRDGYTFGSGTRLTVV.

CDR3 loop: CASTQGRGRETQYF. DNA of the CDR3: TGTGCCAGTACCCAGGGAAGGGGGCGAGAGACCCAGTACTTC. The V gene is TRBV5-6, the J gene TRBJ2-5, with 7 bases aligning to TRBD1. The CDR3 spans 14 residues. Germline CDR1 reads SGHDT; CDR2 reads YYEEEE. After removal of 8 bases from V and 4 bases from J, the junction contained 11 bases not matched to a gene.

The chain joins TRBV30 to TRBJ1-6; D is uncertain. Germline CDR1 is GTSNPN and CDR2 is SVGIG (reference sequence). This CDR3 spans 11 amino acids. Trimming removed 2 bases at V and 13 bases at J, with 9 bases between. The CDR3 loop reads CAWSTSGPLHF. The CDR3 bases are TGTGCCTGGAGTACATCGGGGCCCCTCCACTTT.

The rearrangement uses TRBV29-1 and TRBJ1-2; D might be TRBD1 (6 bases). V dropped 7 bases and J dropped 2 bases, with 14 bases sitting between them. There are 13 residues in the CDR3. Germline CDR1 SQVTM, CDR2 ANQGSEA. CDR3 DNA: TGCAGCGGAACGGGGGGCCCCAACTATGGCTACACCTTC. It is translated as CSGTGGPNYGYTF.

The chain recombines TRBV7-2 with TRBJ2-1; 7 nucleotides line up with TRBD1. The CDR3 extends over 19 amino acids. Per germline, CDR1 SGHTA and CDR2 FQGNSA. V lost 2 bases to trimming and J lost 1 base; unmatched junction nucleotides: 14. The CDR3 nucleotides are TGTGCCAGCAGCTTACGGATGACCAGAGGGGGCAATTCCTACAATGAGCAGTTCTTC. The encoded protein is CASSLRMTRGGNSYNEQFF.

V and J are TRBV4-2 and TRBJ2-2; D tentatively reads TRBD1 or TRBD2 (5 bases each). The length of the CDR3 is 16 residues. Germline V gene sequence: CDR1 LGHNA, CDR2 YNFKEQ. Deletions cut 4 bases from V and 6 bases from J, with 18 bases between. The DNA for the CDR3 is TGTGCCAGCAGCCGCCAGACGGGGCAGGGAGCCGGGGAGCTGTTTTTT. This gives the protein CASSRQTGQGAGELFF.

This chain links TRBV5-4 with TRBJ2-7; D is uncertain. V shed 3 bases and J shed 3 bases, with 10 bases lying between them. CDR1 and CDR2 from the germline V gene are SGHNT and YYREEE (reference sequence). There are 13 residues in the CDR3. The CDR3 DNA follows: TGTGCCAGCAGCTCCACGGATATCTACGAGCAGTACTTC. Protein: CASSSTDIYEQYF.

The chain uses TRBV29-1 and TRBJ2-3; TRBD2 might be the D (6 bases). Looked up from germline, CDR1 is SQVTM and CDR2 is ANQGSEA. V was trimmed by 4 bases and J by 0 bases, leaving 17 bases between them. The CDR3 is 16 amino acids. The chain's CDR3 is CSVVGLGRLSTDTQYF. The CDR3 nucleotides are TGCAGCGTTGTGGGCCTAGGGAGGTTAAGCACAGATACGCAGTATTTT.

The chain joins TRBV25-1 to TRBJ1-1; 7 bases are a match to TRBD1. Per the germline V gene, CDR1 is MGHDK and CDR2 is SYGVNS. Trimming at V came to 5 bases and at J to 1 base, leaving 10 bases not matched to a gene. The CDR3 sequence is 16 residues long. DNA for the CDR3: TGTGCCAGCAGTCAGGGGGGGAGAGGGGAGAACACTGAAGCTTTCTTT. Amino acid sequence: CASSQGGRGENTEAFF.

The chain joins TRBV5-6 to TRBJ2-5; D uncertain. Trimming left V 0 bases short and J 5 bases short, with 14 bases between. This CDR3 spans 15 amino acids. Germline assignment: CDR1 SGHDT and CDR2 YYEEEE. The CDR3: CASSLAGLLGETQYF. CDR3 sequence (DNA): TGTGCCAGCAGCTTGGCCGGGCTCTTGGGGGAGACCCAGTACTTC.

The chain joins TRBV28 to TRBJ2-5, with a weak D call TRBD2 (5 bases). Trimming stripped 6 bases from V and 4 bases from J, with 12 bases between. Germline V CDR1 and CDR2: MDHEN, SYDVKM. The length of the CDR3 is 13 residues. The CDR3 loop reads CASSPGLGETQYF. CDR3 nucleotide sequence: TGTGCCAGCAGCCCTGGACTCGGAGAGACCCAGTACTTC.

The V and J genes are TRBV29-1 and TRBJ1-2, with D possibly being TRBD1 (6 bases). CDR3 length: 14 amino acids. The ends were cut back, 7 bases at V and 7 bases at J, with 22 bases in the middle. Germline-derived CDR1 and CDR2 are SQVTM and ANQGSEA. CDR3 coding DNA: TGCAGCGCCGAGGGGGGGGATCGCCCTGCTGGCTACACCTTC. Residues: CSAEGGDRPAGYTF.

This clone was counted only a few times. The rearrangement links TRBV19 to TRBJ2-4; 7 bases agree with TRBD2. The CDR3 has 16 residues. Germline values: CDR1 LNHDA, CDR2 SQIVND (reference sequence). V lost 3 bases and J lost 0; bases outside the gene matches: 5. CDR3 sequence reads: CASSMPGGLAKNIQYF. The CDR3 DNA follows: TGTGCCAGTAGTATGCCGGGGGGACTAGCCAAAAACATTCAGTACTTC.

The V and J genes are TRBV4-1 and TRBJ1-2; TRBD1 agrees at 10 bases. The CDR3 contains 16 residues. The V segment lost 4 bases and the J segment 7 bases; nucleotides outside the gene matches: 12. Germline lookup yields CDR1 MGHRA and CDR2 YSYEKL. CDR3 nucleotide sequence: TGCGCCAGCAGCCTCCCATTCCGGGACAGGGGAAGTGGCTACACCTTC. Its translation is CASSLPFRDRGSGYTF.

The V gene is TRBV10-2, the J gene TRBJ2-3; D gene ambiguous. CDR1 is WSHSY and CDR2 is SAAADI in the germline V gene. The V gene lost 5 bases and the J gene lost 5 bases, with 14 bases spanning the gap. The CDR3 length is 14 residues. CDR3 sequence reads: CASSPRTRGDTQYF. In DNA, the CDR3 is TGCGCCAGCAGTCCCCGGACCCGCGGAGATACGCAGTATTTT.